These 32 T cell receptor beta chains were all obtained from the same sample, sequenced in a study of T cells in women clearing cervical HPV infection (dated by TCRdb to about 2018). The library was obtained by the immunoSEQ multiplex PCR assay. Drawn from immuneACCESS, this table holds only the in-frame rearrangements with V and J called that TCRdb kept. Clones are partly lost; checked studies trace under half to an unresolved V gene and leave the rest unexplained. This sample's records show approximately 22,000 clones. Over 7.5% of the sample is in the top ten clones. The material sequenced was blood buffy coat. All receptors derive from a woman aged 18-70 years with a cervical HPV16 infection that either progressed to CIN3+ or cleared (not recorded which).

A remark on this clone: The CDR3 goes on 3 residues after the read ends, and that part is filled in from the germline J gene. The chain combines TRBV7-2 with TRBJ2-7; 9 bases map to TRBD2. The length of the CDR3 is 14 residues. Germline CDR1 reads SGHTA; CDR2 reads FQGNSA. The V segment lost 10 bases and the J segment 5 bases; nucleotides outside the gene matches: 12. CDR3 region: CATSAGAGGNEQYF. CDR3 DNA, as far as it was read: TGTGCCACCTCGGCCGGGGCGGGGGGGAACGAG.

Turning to this clone: A junction boundary mismatches the germline segment, possibly from a read error. The read comes to an end 3 residues before the CDR3 does, leaving the germline J gene to fill in the end. V gene TRBV5-6 combines with J gene TRBJ1-1, with D unresolved. Germline V lookup: CDR1 SGHDT, CDR2 YYEEEE. The CDR3 extends over 12 amino acids. This chain's CDR3 is CASSIVNSEAFF. The covered CDR3 bases are TGTGCCAGCAGCATAGTAAACAGTGAA.

Concerning this clone itself: The read finishes 3 residues shy of the CDR3 end, and the germline J gene is used to complete it. V and J are TRBV7-3 and TRBJ2-2, with D tentatively TRBD2 (6 bases). Trimming pared 2 bases from V and 3 bases from J, leaving 7 bases between. CDR1 SGHTA and CDR2 FQGTGA come from the germline V gene. The CDR3 sequence is 14 residues long. The CDR3 region is CASSLGGYTGELFF. The covered CDR3 bases are TGTGCCAGCAGCTTAGGGGGGTACACCGGGGAG. Full variable domain (missing parts from reference TRBV7-3 and TRBJ2-2): GAGVSQTPSNKVTEKGKYVELRCDPISGHTALYWYRQSLGQGPEFLIYFQGTGAADDSGLPNDRFFAVRPEGSVSTLKIQRTERGDSAVYLCASSLGGYTGELFFGEGSRLTVL.

Its frequency marks this clone as medium-sized. The read halts 3 residues ahead of the CDR3 end, with the missing end drawn from the germline J gene. The chain links TRBV7-2 to TRBJ2-7, with TRBD2 identical over 9 bases. The ends lost 2 bases at V and 0 bases at J; junction bases unmatched: 2. Looked up from germline, CDR1 is SGHTA and CDR2 is FQGNSA. The CDR3 contains 15 residues. The CDR3 protein is CASSLSSGGSYEQYF. CDR3 DNA, as far as it was read: TGTGCCAGCAGCTTAAGTAGCGGGGGCTCCTACGAG.

As to this clone: The same CDR3 is also encoded by other DNA sequences in this sample. The sequenced part of the CDR3 DNA is TGTGCCAGTGGCGGGGACAGGGGGGCAACTCGCACAGATACG. Its protein product is CASGGDRGATRTDT. The whole CDR3 protein is CASGGDRGATRTDTQYF. The chain recombines TRBV6-2 or TRBV6-3 with TRBJ2-3, with TRBD1 identical over 11 bases. With the read ending 3 residues before the CDR3 end, the germline J gene is used to fill in that end. The CDR3 consists of 17 residues. V lost 9 bases and J lost 1; bases outside the gene matches: 12. Germline V gene lookup returns CDR1 MNHEY and CDR2 SVGEGT.

Points on this clone: The sequence runs out 3 residues before the end of the CDR3; the remainder is reconstructed from the germline J gene. The chain carries TRBV5-1 and TRBJ2-3; 9 bases agree with TRBD2. The trim removed 2 bases at V and 4 bases at J, leaving 14 bases unmatched. Germline CDR1 is SGHRS and CDR2 is YFSETQ. The CDR3 extends over 18 amino acids. The covered CDR3 bases are TGCGCCAGCAGCTTAGAGGGGGAGGTAGCGGGGGACCCAGATACG. Translation gives CASSLEGEVAGDPDT. In full, the CDR3 is CASSLEGEVAGDPDTQYF.

Concerning this clone itself: The read finishes 3 residues shy of the CDR3 end, and the germline J gene is used to complete it. The chain couples TRBV11-2 to TRBJ2-7; possible D gene TRBD1, 5 bases. Germline loops: CDR1 SGHAT, CDR2 FQNNGV. The germline V and J ends were trimmed by 5 bases and 5 bases, with 16 bases remaining between them. The CDR3 spans 14 residues. CDR3 DNA (partial): TGTGCCAGCAGCCCAAATAGTCAGGGTGACGAG. The encoded protein is CASSPNSQGDE. The full-length CDR3 reads as CASSPNSQGDEQYF.

With regard to this clone: Read data end 3 residues before the CDR3 end; the end is taken from the germline J gene. The rearrangement joins TRBV20-1 to TRBJ2-3; 7 bases match TRBD2. CDR3 size: 14 residues. V trimming: 6 bases; J trimming: 0 bases; junction bases outside the gene matches: 6. The germline CDR1 and CDR2 sequences are DFQATT and SNEGSKA (reference sequence). The covered CDR3 bases are TGCAGTGCAGGAGCTAGCGGAAGCACAGATACG. Protein: CSAGASGSTDT. The complete CDR3 protein is CSAGASGSTDTQYF.

Details on this clone: The CDR3 end lies 3 residues beyond the end of the read and is filled in from the germline J gene. The chain joins TRBV19 to TRBJ1-6; 8 bases match TRBD1. V was clipped by 6 bases and J by 10 bases; unmatched bases: 8. There are 14 residues in the CDR3. Germline lookup yields CDR1 LNHDA and CDR2 SQIVND (reference sequence). The CDR3 is CASRRGQVESPLHF. Partial CDR3 DNA: TGTGCCAGTAGACGGGGACAGGTTGAATCACCC.

Concerning this clone itself: The read ends 3 residues shy of where the CDR3 ends; the end is completed using the germline J gene. The chain joins TRBV10-2 to TRBJ2-7; TRBD1 aligns across 7 bases. Germline-derived CDR1 and CDR2 are WSHSY and SAAADI. V shed 4 bases, J shed 3 bases, and the junction held 3 bases outside the gene matches. The CDR3 extends over 13 amino acids. The CDR3 sequence: CASSVGQNYEQYF. The sequenced part of the CDR3 DNA is TGCGCCAGCAGTGTGGGACAGAACTACGAG.

Details on this clone: The missing CDR3 end, 3 residues past where the read stops, is filled in from the germline J gene. This chain uses TRBV20-1 with TRBJ2-5; 15 bases line up with TRBD2. Losses at the gene ends were 3 bases for V and 5 bases for J; bases not matched to a gene: 4. Per the germline V gene, CDR1 is DFQATT and CDR2 is SNEGSKA (reference sequence). This CDR3 has 15 amino acids. CDR3 residues: CSARGTSGGQETQYF. Incomplete CDR3 DNA: TGCAGTGCTAGGGGGACTAGCGGGGGGCAGGAGACC.

A remark on this clone: The read ends 3 residues early relative to the CDR3; the germline J gene fills the gap. The chain carries TRBV7-9 and TRBJ1-2; perhaps TRBD1 as D (6 bases). This CDR3 contains 14 residues. Germline V gene data show CDR1 as SEHNR and CDR2 as FQNEAQ (reference sequence). V lost 0 bases, J lost 4 bases, and 9 bases lay in between. The covered CDR3 bases are TGTGCCAGCAGCTTAGCTGCAGGGGCCTATGGC. As protein: CASSLAAGAYG. The whole CDR3 is CASSLAAGAYGYTF.

On this clone itself: The read stops 3 residues short of the end of the CDR3; the missing end is completed from the germline J gene. This chain uses TRBV6-1 with TRBJ2-5; a weak D match, TRBD1 (6 bases). Trimming removed 2 bases at V and 7 bases at J, with 14 bases between. CDR3 length: 14 residues. From germline, CDR1 is MNHNS and CDR2 SASEGT. The sequenced CDR3 bases are TGTGCCAGCAGTGAATCAGGGGTATCTAGGACC. Translated, it gives CASSESGVSRT. The complete CDR3 reads CASSESGVSRTQYF.

About this clone: The read ends 3 residues shy of where the CDR3 ends; the end is completed using the germline J gene. J is TRBJ1-6 and V is TRBV30; 9 bases match TRBD1. Germline V lookup: CDR1 GTSNPN, CDR2 SVGIG (reference sequence). The CDR3 extends over 15 amino acids. V trimming: 0 bases; J trimming: 7 bases; junction bases outside the gene matches: 4. CDR3 in amino acids: CAWSVQGAENSPLHF. CDR3 DNA (partial): TGTGCCTGGAGTGTACAGGGGGCGGAGAATTCACCC.

With regard to this clone: The read terminates 3 residues before the CDR3 end, so the remaining end is supplied by the germline J gene. The rearrangement joins TRBV7-9 to TRBJ2-2; D is unresolved. CDR3 size: 15 residues. The germline gives CDR1 SEHNR, CDR2 FQNEAQ (reference sequence). With 8 bases removed from V and 0 bases from J, the gap between germline ends came to 13 bases. Incomplete CDR3 DNA: TGTGCCAGCCAAGGCGGTGGAGCGAACACCGGGGAG. It yields the protein CASQGGGANTGE. The complete CDR3 protein is CASQGGGANTGELFF.

On this clone itself: The CDR3 extends 3 residues past the end of the read, so its final part is completed from the germline J gene. This rearrangement joins TRBV12-3 or TRBV12-4 to TRBJ2-2; TRBD1 is a possible D gene (5 bases). There are 13 residues in the CDR3. Trimming cost V 3 bases and J 5 bases, with 7 bases left between them. The sequenced CDR3 bases are TGTGCCAGCAGTTTGTGGACAACCGGGGAG. This gives the protein CASSLWTTGE. The whole CDR3 sequence is CASSLWTTGELFF.

On this clone: The read ends 3 residues early relative to the CDR3; the germline J gene fills the gap. This chain links TRBV18 with TRBJ2-5; 9 positions agree with TRBD1. Per the germline V gene, CDR1 is KGHSH and CDR2 is LQKENI. Trimming removed 4 bases from V and 2 bases from J; junction bases left unmatched: 2. The CDR3 totals 14 residues. CDR3 region: CASSLGQGQETQYF. Incomplete CDR3 DNA: TGTGCCAGCTCACTGGGACAGGGTCAAGAGACC.

CDR3 DNA, as far as it was read: TGCAGCGTTGCCACGGGGGGTACG. As protein: CSVATGGT. The whole CDR3 is CSVATGGTQYF. The chain couples TRBV29-1 to TRBJ2-3; 7 bases are a match to TRBD2. The read ends 3 residues shy of where the CDR3 ends; the end is completed using the germline J gene. The CDR3 contains 11 residues. Germline CDR1 reads SQVTM; CDR2 reads ANQGSEA. J gave up 8 bases and V 4 bases, and 3 bases lay outside the gene matches.

A word on this clone: The read falls 3 residues short of the CDR3 end, and the missing part is taken from the germline J gene. V usage is TRBV6-2 or TRBV6-3 and J usage is TRBJ2-3, with 12 bases lining up with TRBD2. The J segment lost 4 bases and the V segment lost 8 bases, leaving 10 bases of the junction unmatched. Germline V gives CDR1 MNHEY, CDR2 SVGEGT. There are 16 residues in the CDR3. CDR3 DNA, as far as it was read: TGTGCCAGCGGACGAGCTAGCGGGGGGGCCTCAGATACG. It is translated as CASGRASGGASDT. The whole CDR3 sequence reads CASGRASGGASDTQYF.

Concerning this clone: The read gets to within 3 residues of the CDR3 end, and the germline J gene fills in the rest. The chain is built from TRBV10-3 and TRBJ2-2, with 14 bases identical to TRBD2. CDR1 ENHRY and CDR2 SYGVKD come from the germline V gene. Trimming at V came to 6 bases and at J to 3 bases, leaving 6 bases not matched to a gene. The CDR3 length is 17 residues. The CDR3 loop reads CAIRRLAGGQDTGELFF. The sequenced part of the CDR3 DNA is TGTGCCATCAGAAGACTAGCGGGGGGGCAGGACACCGGGGAG.

A word on this clone: The read stops 3 residues short of the end of the CDR3; the missing end is completed from the germline J gene. The chain couples TRBV18 to TRBJ2-5, with a weak D call TRBD2 (6 bases). With 3 bases removed from V and 1 base from J, the gap between germline ends came to 12 bases. Germline CDR1 KGHSH, CDR2 LQKENI. The CDR3 consists of 15 residues. The part of the CDR3 DNA that was read is TGTGCCAGCTCACCTGGCGAGGGACTCCAAGAGACC. It specifies CASSPGEGLQET. The whole CDR3 sequence reads CASSPGEGLQETQYF.

A remark on this clone: The CDR3 end is not reached by the read, which stops 3 residues before it; the germline J gene fills it in. The chain recombines TRBV5-1 with TRBJ2-1, with a tentative D call TRBD2 (6 bases). CDR3 length: 14 amino acids. Germline V lookup: CDR1 SGHRS, CDR2 YFSETQ. Trimming shortened V by 1 base and J by 9 bases, and 14 bases separated the two germline ends. The CDR3 here is CASSLRLGGSEQFF. The sequenced CDR3 bases are TGCGCCAGCAGCTTGCGACTAGGCGGTAGTGAG.

As concerns this clone: Sequencing ends 3 residues short of the CDR3 end; the germline J gene provides the rest. The V call is TRBV20-1, the J call TRBJ1-1; 7 bases agree with TRBD1. CDR1 is DFQATT, CDR2 SNEGSKA, per germline (reference sequence). The length of the CDR3 is 15 residues. CDR3 DNA, as far as it was read: TGCAGTGCTAGAGGAAACACCGGGACAGTGGCGAAA. Amino acid sequence: CSARGNTGTVAK. The CDR3 reads in full as CSARGNTGTVAKAFF.

As concerns this clone: The sequence runs out 3 residues before the end of the CDR3; the remainder is reconstructed from the germline J gene. This chain connects TRBV5-1 to TRBJ2-1; 11 bases line up with TRBD2. V was clipped by 2 bases and J by 4 bases; unmatched bases: 8. Germline V gene sequence: CDR1 SGHRS, CDR2 YFSETQ. The CDR3 is 17 residues long. CDR3 residues: CASSFTSGRGSYNEQFF. CDR3 DNA (partial): TGCGCCAGCAGCTTCACTAGCGGGAGAGGGTCATACAATGAG.

A note on this clone: Read sequence stops 3 residues before the CDR3 end, and the germline J gene provides the missing end. This chain uses TRBV29-1 with TRBJ2-7; 9 bases agree with TRBD1. V was clipped by 7 bases and J by 4 bases; unmatched bases: 11. Germline assignment: CDR1 SQVTM and CDR2 ANQGSEA. The CDR3 has 14 residues. The CDR3 region is CSAVMGQGGYEQYF. The CDR3 DNA, read in part, is TGCAGCGCGGTCATGGGACAGGGTGGGTACGAG.

Partial CDR3 DNA: TGTGCCAGCAGCTTACCGACAGGGGGCGCGGGAAATTCACCC. It specifies CASSLPTGGAGNSP. The CDR3, in full, reads CASSLPTGGAGNSPLHF. This chain joins TRBV6-2 or TRBV6-3 and TRBJ1-6; TRBD1 agrees at 10 bases. Coverage ceases 3 residues before the CDR3 finishes, and the germline J gene fills in the end. CDR1 and CDR2 (germline): MNHEY, SVGEGT. Germline trimming cut 6 bases from V and 7 bases from J; bases unmatched to any gene: 12. The CDR3 is made up of 17 amino acids.

Concerning this clone itself: The sequence runs out 3 residues before the end of the CDR3; the remainder is reconstructed from the germline J gene. This chain uses TRBV5-4 with TRBJ2-5; possible D gene TRBD1, 6 bases. The CDR3 length is 16 residues. The V end was cut by 0 bases, the J end by 5 bases, with 17 bases between. The germline V gene has CDR1 SGHNT and CDR2 YYREEE (reference sequence). The sequenced CDR3 bases are TGTGCCAGCAGCTTGGCCCATTCCCGACAGGCGGAGACC. Translating it yields CASSLAHSRQAET. The whole CDR3 protein is CASSLAHSRQAETQYF.

As for this clone: The read ends 3 residues shy of where the CDR3 ends; the end is completed using the germline J gene. This sequence joins TRBV5-1 and TRBJ2-5; D possibly corresponds to TRBD1 (6 bases). Germline V gene lookup returns CDR1 SGHRS and CDR2 YFSETQ. V lost 6 bases and J lost 2, with 17 bases in between. This CDR3 contains 15 residues. This CDR3 reads CASTPNDRSQETQYF. CDR3 DNA (partial): TGCGCCAGCACTCCCAACGACAGGTCTCAAGAGACC.

Concerning this clone: The sequence runs out 3 residues before the end of the CDR3; the remainder is reconstructed from the germline J gene. V is TRBV7-2 and J is TRBJ2-2; D is perhaps TRBD1 (6 bases). With 4 bases removed from V and 2 bases from J, the gap between germline ends came to 11 bases. From germline, CDR1 is SGHTA and CDR2 FQGNSA. This CDR3 is built from 15 residues. Partial CDR3 DNA: TGTGCCAGCAGCTCTCCGGACAGAAACACCGGGGAG. Translation gives CASSSPDRNTGE. The entire CDR3 protein is CASSSPDRNTGELFF.

As regards this clone: The CDR3 end is not reached by the read, which stops 3 residues before it; the germline J gene fills it in. The chain employs TRBV7-3 and TRBJ2-3; TRBD2 agrees at 8 bases. This CDR3 is 16 amino acids long. J gave up 0 bases and V 4 bases, and 6 bases lay outside the gene matches. Germline values: CDR1 SGHTA, CDR2 FQGTGA. The sequenced part of the CDR3 DNA is TGTGCCAGCAGCTCCGCTAGCGGGCGGAGCACAGATACG. This sequence encodes CASSSASGRSTDT. The complete CDR3 protein is CASSSASGRSTDTQYF. Complete variable domain (other parts from reference TRBV7-3 and TRBJ2-3): GAGVSQTPSNKVTEKGKYVELRCDPISGHTALYWYRQSLGQGPEFLIYFQGTGAADDSGLPNDRFFAVRPEGSVSTLKIQRTERGDSAVYLCASSSASGRSTDTQYFGPGTRLTVL.

Note on this clone: The sequence runs out 3 residues before the end of the CDR3; the remainder is reconstructed from the germline J gene. This sequence joins TRBV2 and TRBJ1-2; D is ambiguous. CDR1 is SNHLY, CDR2 FYNNEI, per germline. The CDR3 extends over 13 amino acids. CDR3 DNA (partial): TGTGCCAGCAGTGGGGCCCCAGTCACTGAC. It specifies CASSGAPVTD. The CDR3, in full, reads CASSGAPVTDYTF.

In regard to this clone: The read falls 3 residues short of the CDR3 end, and the missing part is taken from the germline J gene. This chain links TRBV7-9 with TRBJ1-1, with D uncertain. V lost 9 bases and J lost 5, with 10 bases in between. This CDR3 has 11 residues. Germline V gene sequence: CDR1 SEHNR, CDR2 FQNEAQ (reference sequence). The CDR3 sequence: CASRTKTEAFF. Partial CDR3 DNA: TGTGCCAGTAGAACGAAGACTGAA.